Following are 19 T cell receptor beta chains from one sample sequenced in a study of cytomegalovirus exposure and HLA in healthy donors. Here immunoSEQ multiplex PCR was the method, and the copy in TCRdb shows in-frame clones only, minus some. The data contain 190,000 or so clones, 65% to 90% of them singletons. The sequenced material came from PBMCs. The receptors come from a woman aged 25-40 years in good health and CMV-seropositive.

This clone has a single count. The gene calls are TRBV6-5 and TRBJ2-1; 7 bases match TRBD2. The germline gives CDR1 MNHEY, CDR2 SVGAGI. The CDR3 is 15 amino acids. With V trimmed by 6 bases and J by 2 bases, 7 bases remained unmatched. The CDR3 is CASRVPSGTYNEQFF. For the CDR3, the DNA is TGTGCCAGCAGGGTCCCTAGCGGTACCTACAATGAGCAGTTCTTC.

This clone was observed a few times. V gene TRBV4-2 combines with J gene TRBJ1-1, with 7 bases aligning to TRBD1. Germline values: CDR1 LGHNA, CDR2 YNFKEQ. Unmatched junction bases numbered 10, after V lost 5 bases and J lost 7 bases. The CDR3 contains 14 residues. In nucleotides, the CDR3 is TGTGCCAGCAGCGCGGACCCGGGACAGCGTGAAGCTTTCTTT. Its translation is CASSADPGQREAFF.

This clone appeared a single time. The chain couples TRBV28 to TRBJ2-3, with 9 positions matching TRBD1. CDR1 is MDHEN, CDR2 SYDVKM, per germline. V gave up 8 bases and J gave up 5 bases; unmatched junction bases: 14. This CDR3 spans 16 amino acids. Written as DNA, the CDR3 is TGTGCCAGCCCTAGGGACAGGGATTTCCCGGGAGATACGCAGTATTTT. It is translated as CASPRDRDFPGDTQYF.

The rearrangement links TRBV5-1 to TRBJ2-3, with a tentative D call TRBD1 (5 bases). The germline V gene has CDR1 SGHRS and CDR2 YFSETQ. The V end was cut by 0 bases, the J end by 4 bases, with 9 bases between. This CDR3 is built from 14 residues. CDR3 region: CASSLARDPDTQYF. As DNA, the CDR3 is TGCGCCAGCAGCTTGGCCAGGGATCCAGATACGCAGTATTTT.

This clone has only one observation. The chain uses TRBV19 and TRBJ1-5, with 9 bases that match TRBD1. The CDR3 length is 15 residues. CDR1 and CDR2 (germline): LNHDA, SQIVND (reference sequence). Unmatched junction bases numbered 7, after V lost 6 bases and J lost 4 bases. The CDR3 here is CASRRDRVTNQPQHF. The DNA of the CDR3 is TGTGCCAGTAGGCGGGACAGGGTTACTAATCAGCCCCAGCATTTT.

A single count supports this clone. CDR3 DNA: TGTGCCAGCAGCTTATCGAACACTATCTCTGGAAACACCATATATTTT. Residues: CASSLSNTISGNTIYF. The rearrangement links TRBV7-3 to TRBJ1-3; D unresolved. Trimming took off 2 bases at V and 0 bases at J, with 11 bases between the two ends. The CDR3 covers 16 residues. Germline V gives CDR1 SGHTA, CDR2 FQGTGA.

The rearrangement uses TRBV28 and TRBJ2-2; D call uncertain. In germline, CDR1 is MDHEN, CDR2 SYDVKM. Trimming cost V 6 bases and J 9 bases, with 23 bases left between them. This CDR3 spans 16 amino acids. CDR3: CASRIKSATQVRELFF. Written as DNA, the CDR3 is TGTGCCAGCAGAATTAAGAGCGCAACCCAAGTTCGGGAGCTGTTTTTT.

This clone has a handful of counts. V usage is TRBV20-1 and J usage is TRBJ1-2; unclear D gene. Trimming took off 2 bases at V and 8 bases at J, with 9 bases between the two ends. Germline loops: CDR1 DFQATT, CDR2 SNEGSKA (reference sequence). This CDR3 contains 11 residues. The CDR3 DNA reads as TGCAGTGCTAGACCGGGAGGAGGCTACACCTTC. Amino acid sequence: CSARPGGGYTF.

The CDR3 DNA follows: TGTGCCAGCAGTCCTAGCGGGAGAGGGGTGACCCAGTACTTC. Its translation: CASSPSGRGVTQYF. The chain couples TRBV28 to TRBJ2-5; 10 bases align to TRBD2. Trimming at V came to 5 bases and at J to 7 bases, leaving 7 bases not matched to a gene. CDR1 and CDR2 from the germline V gene are MDHEN and SYDVKM. The CDR3 is 14 residues long.

The chain employs TRBV9 and TRBJ2-5; 8 nucleotides align to TRBD1. With V trimmed by 1 base and J by 4 bases, 9 bases remained unmatched. The CDR3 runs to 16 residues. Per the germline V gene, CDR1 is SGDLS and CDR2 is YYNGEE. The CDR3 reads CASSVSGGSLGETQYF. The CDR3 coding sequence is TGTGCCAGCAGCGTATCAGGGGGCAGTTTAGGAGAGACCCAGTACTTC.

V is TRBV19 and J is TRBJ2-3; 10 positions agree with TRBD2. Germline V lookup: CDR1 LNHDA, CDR2 SQIVND (reference sequence). With 2 bases clipped from V and 2 bases from J, the junction kept 4 bases outside the gene matches. The CDR3 extends over 16 amino acids. The DNA for the CDR3 is TGTGCCAGTAGTATATCACTAGCGGGAATCACAGATACGCAGTATTTT. Its translation: CASSISLAGITDTQYF.

The gene calls are TRBV15 and TRBJ2-3; TRBD2 matches at 11 bases. This CDR3 comprises 15 residues. Germline V gene data show CDR1 as LNHNV and CDR2 as YYDKDF (reference sequence). Trimming removed 2 bases from V and 3 bases from J; junction bases left unmatched: 1. CDR3 in DNA: TGTGCCACCAGCAGAACTAGCGGGAGTACAGATACGCAGTATTTT. Its protein product is CATSRTSGSTDTQYF.

This clone was observed a handful of times. The chain couples TRBV2 to TRBJ1-2; tentatively, D is TRBD1 (6 bases). The germline V and J ends were trimmed by 7 bases and 6 bases, with 15 bases remaining between them. The CDR3 is 13 amino acids. Per germline, CDR1 SNHLY and CDR2 FYNNEI. The CDR3 region has the DNA TGTGCCAGCAACCGACTGGACAGCGATGGCTACACCTTC. It specifies CASNRLDSDGYTF.

The chain employs TRBV11-3 and TRBJ2-2; 9 positions match TRBD1. J was trimmed by 3 bases and V by 2 bases; bases with no gene match: 1. Germline V lookup: CDR1 SGHNT, CDR2 YENEEA. The length of the CDR3 is 15 residues. The CDR3 loop reads CASSLNRGHTGELFF. The DNA for the CDR3 is TGTGCCAGCAGCTTAAACAGGGGGCACACCGGGGAGCTGTTTTTT.

The V call is TRBV29-1, the J call TRBJ1-2; D gene ambiguous. Trimming cost V 4 bases and J 2 bases, with 8 bases left between them. The germline V gene encodes CDR1 SQVTM and CDR2 ANQGSEA. The CDR3 is 12 amino acids. CDR3 sequence: CSVGAANYGYTF. CDR3 sequence (DNA): TGCAGCGTTGGGGCAGCCAACTATGGCTACACCTTC.

This rearrangement joins TRBV11-2 to TRBJ2-1, with D possibly matching TRBD1 (5 bases). Trimming took off 1 base at V and 7 bases at J, with 8 bases between the two ends. CDR1 SGHAT and CDR2 FQNNGV come from the germline V gene. The CDR3 sequence is 13 residues long. CDR3 sequence: CASSLGGPNEQFF. CDR3 in DNA: TGTGCCAGCAGCTTAGGGGGCCCGAATGAGCAGTTCTTC.

The chain links TRBV5-1 to TRBJ1-4; 9 bases are shared with TRBD1. CDR1 and CDR2 from the germline V gene are SGHRS and YFSETQ. The ends lost 4 bases at V and 7 bases at J; junction bases unmatched: 5. This CDR3 spans 14 amino acids. DNA for the CDR3: TGCGCCAGCAGCGGAACAGGGGGCAGTGAAAAACTGTTTTTT. Translation gives CASSGTGGSEKLFF.

The rearrangement joins TRBV2 to TRBJ1-1, with a tentative D call TRBD1 (5 bases). CDR3 length equals 13 residues. Germline CDR1 SNHLY, CDR2 FYNNEI. The V and J ends lost 11 bases and 1 base respectively, with 14 bases between them. The CDR3, as DNA: TGTGCCGGGACTAAGCTTCAGAACACTGAAGCTTTCTTT. This encodes CAGTKLQNTEAFF.

The gene calls are TRBV28 and TRBJ2-7; 16 nucleotides agree with TRBD2. After removal of 8 bases from V and 11 bases from J, the junction contained 6 bases not matched to a gene. The germline gives CDR1 MDHEN, CDR2 SYDVKM. This CDR3 spans 13 amino acids. CDR3 nucleotides: TGTGCCAGCGGCGGGACTAGCGGGAGGGCGAAGTACTTC. Translating gives CASGGTSGRAKYF.